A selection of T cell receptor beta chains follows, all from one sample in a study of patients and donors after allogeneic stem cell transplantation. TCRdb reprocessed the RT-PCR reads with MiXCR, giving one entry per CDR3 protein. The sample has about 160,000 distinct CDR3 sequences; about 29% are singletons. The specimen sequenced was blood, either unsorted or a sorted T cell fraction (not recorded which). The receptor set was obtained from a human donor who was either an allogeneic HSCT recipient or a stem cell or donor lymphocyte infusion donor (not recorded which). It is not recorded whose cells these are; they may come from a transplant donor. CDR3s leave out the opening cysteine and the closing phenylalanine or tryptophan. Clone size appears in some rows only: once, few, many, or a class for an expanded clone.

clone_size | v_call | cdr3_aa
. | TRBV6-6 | ASSYSMGNGYT
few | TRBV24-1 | ATSDWEGQPQH
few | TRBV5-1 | ASSWDPSQRHEKLF
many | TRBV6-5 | ASSYGTGDSPLH
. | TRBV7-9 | ASSSSAGRPQH
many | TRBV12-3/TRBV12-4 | ASSLVGRGDEVETQY
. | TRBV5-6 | ASSLSPETVLNYGYT
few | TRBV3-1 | ASSQVTPKRRSYEQY
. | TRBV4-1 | ASSQGVSRNSPLH
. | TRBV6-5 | ASSYSTGATTGELF
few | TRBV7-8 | ASSPSANEQF
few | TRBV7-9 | ASSQGQITFTEAF
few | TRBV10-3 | AISEMSGAAAF
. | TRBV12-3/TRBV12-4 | ASSWSSTGLAGV
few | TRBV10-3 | AISATGYRNQPQH
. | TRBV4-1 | ASSQEGIFTPYEQY
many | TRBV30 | AWDSGRGYEQY
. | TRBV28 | ASSPPRTSGGTFSYEQY
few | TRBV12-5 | ASGLTRTSDEF
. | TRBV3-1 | ASSQHTGGGFETQY
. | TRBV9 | ASSALAGVETQY
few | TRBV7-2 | ASSFQGDLNTEAF
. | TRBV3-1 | ASRLTTLGTEAF
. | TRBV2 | ASRARENAGELF
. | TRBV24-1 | ATSDGGGSAPSDTDTQY
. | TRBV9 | ASSVQAGAYNEQF
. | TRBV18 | ASSPVDERVAAF
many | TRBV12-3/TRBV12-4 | ASTLTGGPNYGYT
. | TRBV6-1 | ASSEARDYSNQPQH
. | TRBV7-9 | ASSLSYRGNYGYT
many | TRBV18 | ASSPRGQDGYT
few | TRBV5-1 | ASSLVAGGGLNIQY
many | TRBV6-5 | ASSRDGANQPQH
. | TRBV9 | ASSVEGARVGGANVLT
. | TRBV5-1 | ASSSGQGAMDTQY
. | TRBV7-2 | ASSPTFGGEKLF
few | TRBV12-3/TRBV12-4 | ASKLGGGEKLF
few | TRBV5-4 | ASSFWGDEKLF
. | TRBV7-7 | ASSLRSASTDTQY
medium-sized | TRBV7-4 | ASSLKAGQGPLSNQPQH
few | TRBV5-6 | ASSLGGSDTQY
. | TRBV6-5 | ASRGGGLFSGNTIY
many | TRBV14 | ASSQGSYLEAF
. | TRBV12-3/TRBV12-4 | ASREGSYSNQPQH
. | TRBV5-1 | ASSLWLNTEAF
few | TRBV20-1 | SAGRRETNEQF
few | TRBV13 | ASSSSGTGWEQY
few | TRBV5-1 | ASSLNGKSTDTQY
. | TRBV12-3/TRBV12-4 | ASTFSSGRKETQY
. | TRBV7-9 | ASSSQGRPLH
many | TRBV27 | ASSSDSNQPQH
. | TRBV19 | ATSSGVDTQY
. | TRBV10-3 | AISATSGGDTQY
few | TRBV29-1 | SVEVWEGYTGELF
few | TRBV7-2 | ASSANSGSSYNEQF
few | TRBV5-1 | ASSWGREQY
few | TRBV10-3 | AIRKSSADTGELF
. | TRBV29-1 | SVEGRGPGASYEEY
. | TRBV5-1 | ASSLAPTTGGWRTEAF